This passage covers 20 T cell receptor beta chains from one sample sequenced in a study of CD8 T cells in Susac syndrome. Random-hexamer reverse transcription was applied to roughly 0.5 to 1 ug RNA. TCRdb itself ran the immunoSEQ multiplex PCR reads through MiXCR, one entry per CDR3 protein. The sample has about 180,000 distinct CDR3 sequences, 94% seen once. The sequenced sample was CD4+ T cells from PBMCs. The receptors stem from a human donor with Susac syndrome.

The J gene is TRBJ2-3, the V gene TRBV19; no clear D gene. Germline-derived CDR1 and CDR2 are LNHDA and SQIVND (reference sequence). The CDR3 spans 15 residues. The germline V and J ends were trimmed by 4 bases and 2 bases, with 13 bases remaining between them. The CDR3 reads CASSKASQYTDTQYF. In DNA, the CDR3 is TGTGCCAGTAGTAAGGCCAGCCAGTACACAGATACGCAGTATTTT.

This clonotype has just a few counts. This chain links TRBV7-3 with TRBJ2-3; possible D gene TRBD2, 6 bases. This CDR3 has 15 residues. The germline V gene has CDR1 SGHTA and CDR2 FQGTGA. The V end was cut by 8 bases, the J end by 0 bases, with 15 bases between. The CDR3 is CASSRGGASTDTQYF. CDR3 nucleotides: TGTGCCAGCTCGCGGGGCGGGGCTAGCACAGATACGCAGTATTTT. Looking up the rest from reference TRBV7-3 and TRBJ2-3 gives the full variable domain: GAGVSQTPSNKVTEKGKYVELRCDPISGHTALYWYRQSLGQGPEFLIYFQGTGAADDSGLPNDRFFAVRPEGSVSTLKIQRTERGDSAVYLCASSRGGASTDTQYFGPGTRLTVL.

V usage is TRBV3-1 and J usage is TRBJ1-3; D gene uncertain. CDR1 and CDR2 (germline): LGHDT, YNNKEL (reference sequence). The CDR3 totals 16 residues. V lost 0 bases and J 1 base, leaving 10 bases between the germline ends. The CDR3: CASSQDRLGSGNTIYF. CDR3 DNA: TGTGCCAGCAGCCAAGATCGTCTCGGGTCTGGAAACACCATATATTTT.

This chain joins TRBV20-1 and TRBJ2-7; 8 bases are shared with TRBD2. Trimming at V came to 0 bases and at J to 5 bases, leaving 9 bases not matched to a gene. This CDR3 comprises 15 residues. Germline V gene lookup returns CDR1 DFQATT and CDR2 SNEGSKA (reference sequence). For the CDR3, the DNA is TGCAGTGCTAGAGATCCTTTCGGGGGGGCCAACGAGCAGTACTTC. Its translation: CSARDPFGGANEQYF.

This clonotype was detected once. This rearrangement joins TRBV7-2 to TRBJ1-6, with D unresolved. There are 15 residues in the CDR3. The V end lost 1 base, the J end lost 0 bases, and 4 bases lay between the germline ends. The germline V gene encodes CDR1 SGHTA and CDR2 FQGNSA. The chain's CDR3 is CASSLESSYNSPLHF. The DNA for the CDR3 is TGTGCCAGCAGCTTAGAGAGCTCCTATAATTCACCCCTCCACTTT. The complete variable domain, with remaining parts taken from reference TRBV7-2 and TRBJ1-6, reads GAGVSQSPSNKVTEKGKDVELRCDPISGHTALYWYRQSLGQGLEFLIYFQGNSAPDKSGLPSDRFSAERTGGSVSTLTIQRTQQEDSAVYLCASSLESSYNSPLHFGNGTRLTVT.

The rearrangement uses TRBV20-1 and TRBJ2-1; perhaps TRBD1 as D (6 bases). Germline CDR1 and CDR2: DFQATT and SNEGSKA (reference sequence). Trimming removed 5 bases at V and 0 bases at J, with 11 bases between. The CDR3 contains 14 residues. In DNA form, the CDR3 reads TGCAGTGCTCGCCCGACAGGCTCCTACAATGAGCAGTTCTTC. Amino acids: CSARPTGSYNEQFF.

This clonotype was detected only a few times. The chain joins TRBV12-3 or TRBV12-4 to TRBJ1-4, with no clear D. Deletions cut 6 bases from V and 6 bases from J, with 14 bases between. The CDR3 loop spans 14 amino acids. CDR3 nucleotides: TGTGCCAGCAGACGCAGCGGGTCAGATGAAAAACTGTTTTTT. Its translation is CASRRSGSDEKLFF.

The rearrangement uses TRBV12-3 or TRBV12-4 and TRBJ1-1, with D maybe TRBD1 (6 bases). Trimming left V 5 bases short and J 11 bases short, with 18 bases between. The CDR3 is 13 residues long. The CDR3 loop reads CASSPSTGFDAFF. The CDR3 DNA reads TGTGCCAGCAGTCCAAGCACAGGGTTCGACGCTTTCTTT.

The chain combines TRBV7-9 with TRBJ1-5, with TRBD1 identical over 9 bases. The CDR3 contains 17 residues. After removal of 0 bases from V and 1 base from J, the junction contained 4 bases not matched to a gene. The germline V gene has CDR1 SEHNR and CDR2 FQNEAQ (reference sequence). CDR3 protein: CASSLASGQGSNQPQHF. The CDR3 DNA reads TGTGCCAGCAGCTTAGCTTCGGGACAGGGAAGCAATCAGCCCCAGCATTTT.

This rearrangement joins TRBV12-3 or TRBV12-4 to TRBJ2-5; no definite D call. The CDR3 runs 11 residues. Trimming pared 7 bases from V and 1 base from J, leaving 4 bases between. The CDR3 DNA reads TGTGCCAGCACCCTCCAAGAGACCCAGTACTTC. It specifies CASTLQETQYF.

The chain is built from TRBV20-1 and TRBJ2-1, with D perhaps being TRBD1 or TRBD2 (5 bases each). Germline lookup yields CDR1 DFQATT and CDR2 SNEGSKA (reference sequence). The CDR3 length is 16 residues. V gave up 0 bases and J gave up 7 bases, with 19 bases separating them. The CDR3 nucleotides are TGCAGTGCTAGAGATCGCGGGCAGGGAGTTCGGAATGAGCAGTTCTTC. This gives the protein CSARDRGQGVRNEQFF.

V and J are TRBV7-2 and TRBJ2-5; perhaps TRBD2 as D (5 bases). The CDR3 runs to 13 residues. The V end lost 3 bases, the J end lost 4 bases, and 9 bases lay between the germline ends. CDR1 is SGHTA, CDR2 FQGNSA, per germline. The CDR3 DNA follows: TGTGCCAGCAGCTTCGGGATTTCAGAGACCCAGTACTTC. This sequence encodes CASSFGISETQYF.

The sample holds one count of this clonotype. J is TRBJ1-1 and V is TRBV10-3; a possible D gene is TRBD1 (5 bases). V shed 2 bases and J shed 3 bases, with 10 bases lying between them. Looked up from germline, CDR1 is ENHRY and CDR2 is SYGVKD. The CDR3 spans 14 residues. For the CDR3, the DNA is TGTGCCATCAGTGAGCGGGGGGGGGACACTGAAGCTTTCTTT. It specifies CAISERGGDTEAFF.

The rearrangement joins TRBV2 to TRBJ1-2; D gene ambiguous. Germline V CDR1 and CDR2: SNHLY, FYNNEI. The CDR3 totals 12 residues. V was pared by 5 bases and J by 6 bases, with 10 bases between. For the CDR3, the DNA is TGTGCCAGCAGTCCCCTTACGGATGGCTACACCTTC. Translated, it gives CASSPLTDGYTF.

The chain has TRBV5-1 and TRBJ2-7, with D possibly being TRBD1 (7 bases). Germline V CDR1 and CDR2: SGHRS, YFSETQ. The CDR3 has 15 amino acids. The V end was cut by 0 bases, the J end by 7 bases, with 17 bases between. In DNA, the CDR3 is TGCGCCAGCAGCTTGGTACCTCGACAGGGAGGTGAGCAGTACTTC. As protein: CASSLVPRQGGEQYF.

The V and J genes are TRBV29-1 and TRBJ1-1; D not resolved. V was trimmed by 3 bases and J by 0 bases, leaving 8 bases between them. The germline gives CDR1 SQVTM, CDR2 ANQGSEA. The CDR3 has 13 amino acids. The CDR3 protein is CSVERPMNTEAFF. As DNA, the CDR3 is TGCAGCGTTGAGCGTCCCATGAACACTGAAGCTTTCTTT.

The chain joins TRBV20-1 to TRBJ1-5; tentatively, D is TRBD1 (6 bases). Trimming shortened V by 3 bases and J by 2 bases, and 14 bases separated the two germline ends. The CDR3 sequence is 15 residues long. Per germline, CDR1 DFQATT and CDR2 SNEGSKA (reference sequence). The CDR3 coding sequence is TGCAGTGCTAGCGGCGGGGGGGGCGGCAATCAGCCCCAGCATTTT. It encodes CSASGGGGGNQPQHF.

This chain joins TRBV6-1 and TRBJ2-5; 12 nucleotides match TRBD2. The junction had 9 bases not matched to a gene; V was cut back by 6 bases and J by 1 base. CDR1 and CDR2 from the germline V gene are MNHNS and SASEGT. The CDR3 sequence is 17 residues long. The CDR3 DNA sequence: TGTGCCAGCAGCCGTAGGACTAGCGGGGTAGTCCAAGAGACCCAGTACTTC. Residues: CASSRRTSGVVQETQYF.

The chain employs TRBV18 and TRBJ1-6; the match to TRBD1 covers 7 bases. Trimming at V came to 3 bases and at J to 5 bases, leaving 10 bases not matched to a gene. The CDR3 runs 17 residues. Germline CDR1 KGHSH, CDR2 LQKENI. The CDR3 nucleotides are TGTGCCAGCTCACCGGACAGGTCCTATCGGGATAATTCACCCCTCCACTTT. Amino acid sequence: CASSPDRSYRDNSPLHF.

The chain carries TRBV10-3 and TRBJ2-1; the match to TRBD2 covers 11 bases. The CDR3 loop spans 14 amino acids. In germline, CDR1 is ENHRY, CDR2 SYGVKD. The junction had 6 bases not matched to a gene; V was cut back by 6 bases and J by 8 bases. The CDR3 sequence is CAIRSSGGFDEQFF. The CDR3 DNA reads TGTGCCATCAGGTCTAGCGGGGGGTTCGATGAGCAGTTCTTC.